Listed here are 9 T cell receptor beta chains from one sample, sequenced in a study of shared clonotypes between healthy human individuals. Selected positively for CCR7 and CD45RO-negative, naive CD8 cells excluded terminally differentiated effector memory CD45RA+ cells. Assay: immunoSEQ multiplex PCR; the TCRdb copy retains only in-frame clones and omits some. This sample carries around 2,000,000 clones, about 92% of them seen once, and the ten largest clones take under 2%. The sequenced material came from naive CD8+ T cells from PBMCs. Source of these receptors: a man between 18 and 29 years old in good health. Some clones in this sample may be carry-over from other donors' samples.

The chain combines TRBV4-3 with TRBJ2-7; no clear D gene. The germline V gene encodes CDR1 LGHNA and CDR2 YSLEER. The V and J ends lost 0 bases and 8 bases respectively, with 14 bases between them. The CDR3 is 14 residues long. CDR3 nucleotide sequence: TGCGCCAGCAGCCAAGATATAAACGGAATTCAGCAGTACTTC. Amino acids: CASSQDINGIQQYF.

This chain uses TRBV5-6 with TRBJ2-3; 8 nucleotides line up with TRBD2. Germline CDR1 is SGHDT and CDR2 is YYEEEE. This CDR3 region has 17 residues. J gave up 10 bases and V 0 bases, and 16 bases lay outside the gene matches. The DNA of the CDR3 is TGTGCCAGCAGCTTGGTCTTGCCGGGAGGGCCCGCAGGAGCGCAGTATTTT. Residues: CASSLVLPGGPAGAQYF.

CDR3 in amino acids: CASSQVPTSASTYEQYF. CDR3 bases: TGCGCCAGCAGCCAAGTACCCACTAGCGCCTCCACCTACGAGCAGTACTTC. The V gene is TRBV4-1, the J gene TRBJ2-7; 7 bases are a match to TRBD2. With 1 base clipped from V and 2 bases from J, the junction kept 11 bases outside the gene matches. This CDR3 has 17 residues. CDR1 is MGHRA, CDR2 YSYEKL, per germline.

The chain recombines TRBV9 with TRBJ1-1; D is unclear. V was pared by 0 bases and J by 3 bases, with 27 bases between. Germline-derived CDR1 and CDR2 are SGDLS and YYNGEE. The CDR3 has 20 residues. The CDR3 protein is CASSVAFFASEKGKDTEAFF. The CDR3 DNA follows: TGTGCCAGCAGCGTAGCTTTTTTCGCTTCCGAGAAAGGTAAAGACACTGAAGCTTTCTTT.

The chain links TRBV7-3 to TRBJ2-2; D unclear. The CDR3 is 14 residues long. Germline CDR1 and CDR2: SGHTA and FQGTGA. The germline V and J ends were trimmed by 2 bases and 4 bases, with 8 bases remaining between them. In nucleotides, the CDR3 is TGTGCCAGCAGCTTATCTCATATCACCGGGGAGCTGTTTTTT. Its protein product is CASSLSHITGELFF.

The rearrangement joins TRBV7-3 to TRBJ2-2; D may be TRBD2 (5 bases). CDR1 is SGHTA and CDR2 is FQGTGA in the germline V gene. The CDR3 runs to 14 residues. V was clipped by 1 base and J by 7 bases, with 10 bases between them. The CDR3 DNA reads as TGTGCCAGCAGCTTAAACACCCGGGACGGGGAGCTGTTTTTT. Protein: CASSLNTRDGELFF.

This sequence joins TRBV6-1 and TRBJ2-5; D uncertain. Germline V gene data show CDR1 as MNHNS and CDR2 as SASEGT. The CDR3 spans 14 residues. V lost 4 bases, J lost 4 bases, and 13 bases lay in between. The CDR3 reads CASSVWGGLETQYF. The CDR3 DNA reads as TGTGCCAGCAGTGTCTGGGGTGGGTTAGAGACCCAGTACTTC.

This clone was observed a few times. This chain connects TRBV7-9 to TRBJ1-1; no reliable D call. V gave up 5 bases and J gave up 5 bases, with 9 bases separating them. The CDR3 sequence is 12 residues long. Germline V gene data show CDR1 as SEHNR and CDR2 as FQNEAQ (reference sequence). This CDR3 is CASSPRRTEAFF. For the CDR3, the DNA is TGTGCCAGCAGCCCAAGACGGACTGAAGCTTTCTTT.

This chain links TRBV5-6 with TRBJ2-3; D gene uncertain. The CDR3 sequence is 13 residues long. Trimming took 2 bases from V and 6 from J, leaving 10 bases between them. CDR1 is SGHDT, CDR2 YYEEEE, per germline. CDR3: CASSFKSSDTQYF. For the CDR3, the DNA is TGTGCCAGCAGCTTTAAGAGCTCGGATACGCAGTATTTT.